This is a list of T cell receptor beta chains from one sample in a study of blood T cell repertoires in COVID-19. Libraries were prepared by immunoSEQ multiplex PCR; TCRdb keeps only in-frame clonotypes and omits some of them. Found here are approximately 150,000 clones, about 83% of them singletons; the top ten hold about 2%. Material: peripheral blood. These receptors all come from a woman at least 80 years old with acute or convalescent COVID-19. The CDR3 runs from the conserved cysteine through the conserved F or W. D genes are given only for firm matches. Size is stated for part of the rows, as once, few or many counts, or as a class when the clone is expanded.

abundance	d_gene	v_gene	j_gene	CDR3nt	CDR3aa
NA	TRBD1	TRBV9	TRBJ2-7	TGTGCCAGCAGCGTAGGGTGGACAGGGGCCTACGAGCAGTACTTC	CASSVGWTGAYEQYF
few	NA	TRBV9	TRBJ2-7	TGTGCCAGCAGCGTCAATAGCGGCTCACGCGAGCAGTACTTC	CASSVNSGSREQYF
NA	NA	TRBV14	TRBJ2-7	TGTGCCAGCAGCCAAGGTCCGGAGCAGTACTTC	CASSQGPEQYF
NA	TRBD1	TRBV6-2/TRBV6-3	TRBJ1-1	TGTGCCAGCAGTTCTCGAGCAGGGGGCCACACTGAAGCTTTCTTT	CASSSRAGGHTEAFF
NA	TRBD1	TRBV11-2	TRBJ1-1	TGTGCCAGCAGCCCGCGGGACAGGGGGAACACTGAAGCTTTCTTT	CASSPRDRGNTEAFF
NA	TRBD1	TRBV19	TRBJ1-5	TGTGCCAGTAGGCCACCCGGGACAGGGGGTTACCAGCCCCAGCATTTT	CASRPPGTGGYQPQHF
NA	NA	TRBV19	TRBJ2-1	TGTGCCAGTAGTATAGATCCTGTACCGGGGGAGCAGTTCTTC	CASSIDPVPGEQFF
NA	NA	TRBV28	TRBJ2-3	TGTGCCAGCAGTTCTGTAGGACATGGAACAGATACGCAGTATTTT	CASSSVGHGTDTQYF
NA	TRBD2	TRBV5-1	TRBJ2-1	TGCGCCAGCAGCTTGTTAGGGTCTAGCGGGGGGAATGAGCAGTTCTTC	CASSLLGSSGGNEQFF
NA	TRBD2	TRBV6-2/TRBV6-3	TRBJ2-3	TGTGCCAGCAGTTACTCGACTAGCGGGGCCTATGGGGATACGCAGTATTTT	CASSYSTSGAYGDTQYF
NA	TRBD1	TRBV30	TRBJ2-5	TGTGCCTGGAGCAGGACAGGTCGCGGTCAGACCCAGTACTTC	CAWSRTGRGQTQYF
NA	TRBD1	TRBV6-2/TRBV6-3	TRBJ2-7	TGTGCCAGCAGTTACTACGACAGGGACCTCTACGAGCAGTACTTC	CASSYYDRDLYEQYF
NA	TRBD2	TRBV5-1	TRBJ2-1	TGCGCCAGCGGCCCGGGACTAGCGGACAATGAGCAGTTCTTC	CASGPGLADNEQFF
NA	TRBD1	TRBV4-3	TRBJ2-5	TGCGCCAGCAGCCCTCGGACAGGGGGCTTGGAGACCCAGTACTTC	CASSPRTGGLETQYF
few	NA	TRBV5-8	TRBJ2-1	TGTGCCAGCAGCCACAGGGCGGGGGCAAATGAGCAGTTCTTC	CASSHRAGANEQFF
NA	NA	TRBV23-1	TRBJ1-4	TGCGCCAGCAGTCAATCGGTTTCCCAGATTGCAACTAATGAAAAACTGTTTTTT	CASSQSVSQIATNEKLFF
NA	TRBD1	TRBV28	TRBJ1-6	TGTGCCAGCAGTTTACCGGGACAGGGTTATTCACCCCTCCACTTT	CASSLPGQGYSPLHF
once	TRBD1	TRBV19	TRBJ1-2	TGTGCCAGTAGTCCCGGACAAAGGAGGACAGGGGGGTCGAGCGGCTACACCTTC	CASSPGQRRTGGSSGYTF
NA	NA	TRBV6-1	TRBJ2-7	TGTGCCAGCAGTGAACAGGGCCTCGGCTACGAGCAGTACTTC	CASSEQGLGYEQYF
NA	NA	TRBV1	TRBJ2-7	TGCACCAGCAGCCACTTATCACCTGGGACTAGCGGTAACTACGAGCAGTACTTC	CTSSHLSPGTSGNYEQYF
once	NA	TRBV4-3	TRBJ1-6	TGCGCCAGCAGCGCGACATTTAATTCACCCCTCCACTTT	CASSATFNSPLHF
NA	TRBD2	TRBV7-2	TRBJ2-3	TGTGCCAGCAGCTTTGCGGGAGGAGGAGATACGCAGTATTTT	CASSFAGGGDTQYF
NA	TRBD1	TRBV18	TRBJ2-6	TGTGCCAGCTCGCCGGGACAGAGAGGTTTCTCTGGGGCCAACGTCCTGACTTTC	CASSPGQRGFSGANVLTF
NA	TRBD1	TRBV10-3	TRBJ2-7	TGTGCCATCAGGAAAACGACAGGGGGCTATGACGAGCAGTACTTC	CAIRKTTGGYDEQYF
many	TRBD1	TRBV6-2/TRBV6-3	TRBJ1-2	TGTGCCAGCAGTTTCATTCCACAGGGGAAAGATGGCTACACCTTC	CASSFIPQGKDGYTF
NA	NA	TRBV27	TRBJ2-3	TGTGCCAGCAGTGCGAGAAGAGATACGCAGTATTTT	CASSARRDTQYF
NA	NA	TRBV2	TRBJ1-5	TGTGCCAGCCGCGGGGAGGGTCAGCCCCAGCATTTT	CASRGEGQPQHF
NA	NA	TRBV14	TRBJ1-1	TGTGCCAGCAGATACGCAGGGGAGAACACTGAAGCTTTCTTT	CASRYAGENTEAFF
many	NA	TRBV7-2	TRBJ1-2	TGTGCCAGCAGCTACAGGGACAAGGGAGACGGTGGCTACACCTTC	CASSYRDKGDGGYTF
NA	NA	TRBV19	TRBJ1-1	TGTGCCAGTAGTATTCAGATGAACACTGAAGCTTTCTTT	CASSIQMNTEAFF
few	TRBD1	TRBV18	TRBJ1-3	TGTGCCAGCTCCCAGCCGGGACAGGGGGCTGGAAACACCATATATTTT	CASSQPGQGAGNTIYF
NA	TRBD2	TRBV2	TRBJ2-1	TGTGCCACACAGCGGGGTTACAATGAGCAGTTCTTC	CATQRGYNEQFF
NA	NA	TRBV20-1	TRBJ1-2	TGCAGTGCTAGGCACGGCTATGGCTACACCTTC	CSARHGYGYTF
once	NA	TRBV5-1	TRBJ2-2	TGCGCCAGCAGCTTTTCTGCTGCGGGAAGCACCGGGGAGCTGTTTTTT	CASSFSAAGSTGELFF
NA	TRBD1	TRBV15	TRBJ2-5	TGTGCCACCAGCAGAGTTGGACAGGGCGAGACCCAGTACTTC	CATSRVGQGETQYF
NA	NA	TRBV27	TRBJ1-2	TGTGCCAGCAGTGATCCCCCGGGGTATGGCTACACCTTC	CASSDPPGYGYTF